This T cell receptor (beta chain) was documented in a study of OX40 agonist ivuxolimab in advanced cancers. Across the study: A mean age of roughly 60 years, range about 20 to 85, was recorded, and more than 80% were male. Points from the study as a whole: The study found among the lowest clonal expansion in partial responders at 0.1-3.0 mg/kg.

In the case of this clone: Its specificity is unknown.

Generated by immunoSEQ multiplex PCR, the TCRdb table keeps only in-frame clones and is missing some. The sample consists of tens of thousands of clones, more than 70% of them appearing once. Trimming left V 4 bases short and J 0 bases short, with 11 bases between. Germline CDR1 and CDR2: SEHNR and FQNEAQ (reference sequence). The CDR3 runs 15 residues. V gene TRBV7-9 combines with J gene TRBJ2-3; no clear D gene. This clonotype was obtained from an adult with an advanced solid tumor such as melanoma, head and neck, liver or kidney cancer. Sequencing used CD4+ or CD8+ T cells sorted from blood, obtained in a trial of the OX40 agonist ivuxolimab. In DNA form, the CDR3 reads TGTGCCAGCAGCTCACCGACCCTTAGCACAGATACGCAGTATTTT. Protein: CASSSPTLSTDTQYF.